This T cell receptor beta chain was sequenced during a study of blood T cell repertoires in COVID-19 (dated by TCRdb to between 2020 and 2021). About the full investigation: Samples from collaborators originated in the United States, Italy and Spain and spanned both the acute and convalescent phases of COVID-19. Samples came from the ongoing ImmuneRACE study (first 160 participants) plus 1,254 subjects from 6 global collaborators. Where available, HLA class I and class II types were obtained from metadata supplied by the sample provider rather than from assay-based typing. A de-identified subject ID, COVID-19 status, age in years and sex were almost always included in the sample metadata. The material from the prospective study consisted of cDNA or gDNA derived from T cells, B-cell-depleted T cells, or PBMCs. The repertoires were made available in a free public database intended to serve as a resource for research on the immune response to SARS-CoV-2. The dataset comprised deeply sampled blood TCRbeta repertoires from subjects exposed to, actively infected with, or recovered from COVID-19.

Turning to this clone: There is no known antigen for this receptor. No quality values exist for individual bases; no much larger clone is one base distant.

CDR1 and CDR2 were assigned from the germline V gene (reference sequence) as SGHKS and YYEKEE. V is shortened by 0 bases, J by 4 bases, and the region joining them spans 11 bases. The CDR3 runs 15 residues from the cysteine to the phenylalanine. Of the read, only the CDR3 DNA is kept; its 45 bases are in frame from base 1. Whole blood was collected in K2EDTA tubes by collaborating institutions according to the institutions' own protocols. For TCRbeta analysis, collaborators shipped samples in one of three forms: frozen whole blood, isolated PBMCs, or DNA extracted from either of those sample types. The immunoSEQ Assay, a bias-controlled multiplex PCR, was used to amplify TCRbeta CDR3 regions from genomic DNA. The paper's data handling went like this. Nucleated cell counts per sample were estimated from amplification of reference gene primers within the assay. To quantify the absolute abundance of each unique TCRbeta CDR3 rearrangement, sequence reads were collapsed and filtered. For each sample, productive Simpson clonality was calculated by taking the square root of Simpson's diversity index across productive rearrangements. Imported from immuneACCESS, the table was reduced by TCRdb to in-frame sequences with V and J called. These copies leave out some clones; in studies compared against another copy, an unresolved V gene accounts for under half, and the cause of the remainder is not known. The DNA gave D and trimming, while V, J and clone size come from that table. This sample is represented by roughly 87,000 clones; approximately 88% of them were singletons. Clones ranked in the top ten supply 0.47% of the sample.

General findings and caveats noted by the study authors: How much clinical and demographic metadata was included differed by source and by participant, and the metadata was provided uncurated.

The source material was peripheral blood. The chain couples TRBV5-5 to TRBJ1-3; 5 matching bases give a weak D call of TRBD1. This TCR was sampled from a man in his 60s with acute or convalescent COVID-19. This receptor carries the CDR3 CASSLAGGIGNTIYF. The bases are TGTGCCAGCAGCTTGGCCGGGGGGATCGGAAACACCATATATTTT.